The sequence of this T cell receptor (beta chain) was determined in a study of blood T cell repertoires in COVID-19. Study summary: Samples representing acute and convalescent COVID-19 were sourced from the United States, Italy and Spain.

Libraries were prepared by immunoSEQ multiplex PCR; TCRdb keeps only in-frame clonotypes and omits some of them. This sample yields about 320,000 clones, of which about 90% are seen a single time; approximately 5% belongs to the top ten. The sequence derives from a woman in her 30s who had recovered from COVID-19. The specimen was PBMCs or T cells enriched from blood (not recorded which).

The CDR3 loop reads CASSPPGYNEQFF. The CDR3 nucleotides are TGCGCCAGCAGCCCGCCGGGATACAATGAGCAGTTCTTC. The V gene is TRBV5-1, the J gene TRBJ2-1; weak D call: TRBD2 (5 bases). This CDR3 spans 13 amino acids. Trimming removed 4 bases at V and 4 bases at J, with 9 bases between. The germline V gene has CDR1 SGHRS and CDR2 YFSETQ.